Listed here are 7 T cell receptor beta chains from one sample, sequenced in a study of healthy donors' naive CD4 and CD8 T cells. Each TCR library used about 500 ng of total RNA and a linear amplification protocol. TCRdb passed the reads through MiXCR, listing each CDR3 protein once. The sample holds around 180,000 distinct CDR3 sequences, about four fifths seen once. Sequencing was carried out using naive CD4+ and CD8+ T cells sorted from blood, pooled from several donors. The source of these receptors is a pool of human donors in good health; the sample pools cells from several healthy donors.

The chain recombines TRBV6-5 with TRBJ2-7, with 9 bases lining up with TRBD2. Per the germline V gene, CDR1 is MNHEY and CDR2 is SVGAGI. V lost 6 bases to trimming and J lost 0 bases; unmatched junction nucleotides: 6. This CDR3 is 15 amino acids long. In nucleotides, the CDR3 is TGTGCCAGCAGCCTAAATAGCGGGAGCTCCTACGAGCAGTACTTC. Its translation: CASSLNSGSSYEQYF.

The chain couples TRBV10-3 to TRBJ2-3; D possibly corresponds to TRBD2 (7 bases). This CDR3 comprises 16 residues. Germline CDR1 reads ENHRY; CDR2 reads SYGVKD. Trimming removed 2 bases at V and 5 bases at J, with 17 bases between. The CDR3 region has the DNA TGTGCCATCAGTGAGCTGGGGCGGGGGCCAGGAGATACGCAGTATTTT. Amino acid sequence: CAISELGRGPGDTQYF.

CDR3 sequence (DNA): TGCGCCAGCAGCTTGAGGACAGGTCCTAACACTGAAGCTTTCTTT. Amino acid sequence: CASSLRTGPNTEAFF. This chain uses TRBV5-1 with TRBJ1-1; 7 bases match TRBD1. In germline, CDR1 is SGHRS, CDR2 YFSETQ. The CDR3 length is 15 residues. J was trimmed by 2 bases and V by 1 base; bases with no gene match: 5.

The sample holds one count of this clonotype. The gene calls are TRBV11-1 and TRBJ2-5; the D is unclear. Germline CDR1 is SGHAT and CDR2 is FQDESV (reference sequence). V lost 3 bases, J lost 6 bases, and 17 bases lay in between. The CDR3 covers 15 residues. CDR3 nucleotide sequence: TGTGCCAGCAGCTTTAAGATTGGAGCCCCGCAGACCCAGTACTTC. As protein: CASSFKIGAPQTQYF.

This chain uses TRBV6-2 or TRBV6-3 with TRBJ2-3; D not resolved. Trimming pared 6 bases from V and 1 base from J, leaving 14 bases between. The CDR3 runs to 15 residues. Germline V gene lookup returns CDR1 MNHEY and CDR2 SVGEGT. In DNA, the CDR3 is TGTGCCAGCAGGAGGACGGTCTTTGGCACAGATACGCAGTATTTT. Protein sequence: CASRRTVFGTDTQYF.

The V gene is TRBV29-1, the J gene TRBJ1-1; D unclear. V was cut by 4 bases and J by 4 bases, with 7 bases left in between. The CDR3 length is 11 residues. CDR1 SQVTM and CDR2 ANQGSEA come from the germline V gene. The CDR3 reads CSVGSGTEAFF. In DNA, the CDR3 is TGCAGCGTTGGCTCCGGCACTGAAGCTTTCTTT.

This rearrangement joins TRBV27 to TRBJ2-5, with unresolved D. This CDR3 spans 12 amino acids. Germline lookup yields CDR1 MNHEY and CDR2 SMNVEV (reference sequence). V lost 6 bases and J lost 3, with 8 bases in between. CDR3 coding DNA: TGTGCCAGCAGGGCGTCGGAAGAGACCCAGTACTTC. This encodes CASRASEETQYF.